This TCR beta chain was retrieved from a study of OX40 agonist ivuxolimab in advanced cancers. Study-wide background: The dose of intravenous ivuxolimab that patients received every 2 weeks ranged from 0.01 to 10 mg/kg. Averaging 60 years in age, with a range of about 23 to 85, the cohort was approximately 87% male. The study enrolled dose-escalation patients with hepatocellular carcinoma, melanoma, renal cell or head and neck cancer.

From germline, CDR1 is MNHEY and CDR2 SVGAGI. Deletions cut 8 bases from V and 4 bases from J, with 10 bases between. The CDR3 totals 12 residues. Clones were read by immunoSEQ multiplex PCR, and TCRdb kept only the in-frame ones, dropping some. Altogether 50,000 to 85,000 clones are present, 80% to 85% being singletons, with the ten largest covering roughly 2.3%. Findings and limits, study-wide: In a subset of nonresponders, normalized T-cell clonal expansion was also low.

Details on this clone: Its antigen is currently unknown. The identical CDR3 is also encoded by other nucleotide sequences in the sample.

This receptor was identified in an adult with an advanced solid tumor such as melanoma, head and neck, liver or kidney cancer. V usage is TRBV6-5 and J usage is TRBJ2-3; D is unresolved. The sequencing used CD4+ or CD8+ T cells sorted from blood, collected in a trial of the OX40 agonist ivuxolimab. In DNA form, the CDR3 reads TGTGCCAGCCGAGGTAGGGCAGATACGCAGTATTTT. Its protein is CASRGRADTQYF.